Listed below are T cell receptor beta chains from one sample, sequenced in a study of T cell responses to AZD1222 COVID-19 vaccine. Measured with immunoSEQ multiplex PCR; TCRdb has only the in-frame clones, and not every one. In the table there are around 90,000 clones, about 88% of which are singletons. The sample was peripheral blood, taken on day 0 of AZD1222 vaccination. The receptors originated from an adult in good health. The CDR3 runs from the conserved cysteine through the conserved F or W. D genes are given only for firm matches.

TRBD1	TRBJ1-1	TRBV6-2/TRBV6-3	CASSYSLTGGGWATEAFF	TGTGCCAGCAGTTACTCTCTGACAGGGGGCGGCTGGGCCACTGAAGCTTTCTTT
.	TRBJ1-5	TRBV3-1/TRBV3-2	CASSQDWGSGQPQHF	TGTGCCAGCAGCCAAGATTGGGGTTCCGGTCAGCCCCAGCATTTT
TRBD1	TRBJ1-1	TRBV13	CASSRRTGVNTEAFF	TGTGCCAGCAGCCGGCGGACAGGAGTGAACACTGAAGCTTTCTTT
TRBD1	TRBJ2-7	TRBV27	CASTPGTGISYEQYF	TGTGCCAGCACCCCCGGGACAGGGATCTCGTACGAGCAGTACTTC
.	TRBJ2-2	TRBV5-1	CASSIGNTGELFF	TGCGCCAGCAGCATTGGGAACACCGGGGAGCTGTTTTTT
.	TRBJ1-2	TRBV4-3	CASSQDSGARYGYTF	TGCGCCAGCAGCCAAGATTCAGGGGCGAGGTATGGCTACACCTTC
TRBD1	TRBJ1-6	TRBV2	CASHYRDRESPLHF	TGTGCCAGCCATTACCGGGACAGAGAGTCACCCCTCCACTTT
.	TRBJ1-2	TRBV6-4	CASSKEMFYGYTF	TGTGCCAGCAGTAAGGAGATGTTCTATGGCTACACCTTC
.	TRBJ2-7	TRBV6-1	CASSEAMVGTRGSEQYF	TGTGCCAGCAGTGAAGCCATGGTAGGCACCAGAGGGTCCGAGCAGTACTTC
TRBD2	TRBJ2-3	TRBV7-8	CASSLATRGTDTQYF	TGTGCCAGCAGCTTAGCGACGCGGGGGACGGATACGCAGTATTTT
.	TRBJ2-7	TRBV14	CASSLSVDYEQYF	TGTGCCAGCAGTCTTAGCGTCGACTACGAGCAGTACTTC
.	TRBJ1-1	TRBV3-1/TRBV3-2	CASSQGAGAANTEAFF	TGTGCCAGCAGCCAAGGGGCGGGTGCCGCGAACACTGAAGCTTTCTTT
.	TRBJ2-2	TRBV7-9	CASSRIDTGELFF	TGTGCCAGCAGCCGAATTGACACCGGGGAGCTGTTTTTT
.	TRBJ1-4	TRBV4-3	CASSQDGGFEKLFF	TGCGCCAGCAGCCAAGATGGAGGTTTTGAAAAACTGTTTTTT
TRBD1	TRBJ1-1	TRBV27	CASSLSQGVEEAFF	TGTGCCAGCAGTTTATCGCAGGGGGTAGAGGAAGCTTTCTTT